A selection of T cell receptor beta chains follows, all from one sample in a study of vaccination effects on CD4 cells after COVID-19. No cognate antigen is known for these TCRs. Profiling relied on immunoSEQ multiplex PCR, and the TCRdb table lists in-frame clones only, not all of them. The table includes more than 35,000 clones, roughly 70% detected once. Sequencing was performed on CD4+ T cells from PBMCs cultured with a peptide pool, taken before COVID-19 vaccination. These receptors all stem from a human donor who had a prior SARS-CoV-2 infection. CDR3s include the opening cysteine and the closing phenylalanine or tryptophan. A D gene is named only where the DNA matches it firmly. Size is omitted from some rows. Given values are once, few, many or a class for expanded clones.

size,J,D,V,DNA,CDR3
.,TRBJ2-3,TRBD2,TRBV6-2/TRBV6-3,TGTGCCAGCAGTTCAGGACTAGCGGGGGGCACAGATACGCAGTATTTT,CASSSGLAGGTDTQYF
.,TRBJ1-1,.,TRBV6-5,TGTGCCAGCAGCTACGACCCGAACACTGAAGCTTTCTTT,CASSYDPNTEAFF
.,TRBJ2-3,TRBD2,TRBV7-9,TGTGCCAGCAGCTATGGACTAGCGGGGGGTTTAGATACGCAGTATTTT,CASSYGLAGGLDTQYF
.,TRBJ2-1,.,TRBV9,TGTGCCAGCAGCGTAGTTGGTCAGGGGTACAATGAGCAGTTCTTC,CASSVVGQGYNEQFF
.,TRBJ2-3,.,TRBV9,TGTGCCAGCAGCTCCCGGCAAGGGGGGACAGATACGCAGTATTTT,CASSSRQGGTDTQYF
.,TRBJ2-1,.,TRBV14,TGTGCCAGCAGCCAAGGGGGGGTTTCCTACAATGAGCAGTTCTTC,CASSQGGVSYNEQFF
.,TRBJ2-2,.,TRBV18,TGTGCCAGCTCACCACCGGGACGGCGGAACACCGGGGAGCTGTTTTTT,CASSPPGRRNTGELFF
.,TRBJ2-7,TRBD2,TRBV5-6,TGTGCCAGCAGCGATGGACTAGATCTCTACGAGCAGTACTTC,CASSDGLDLYEQYF
.,TRBJ2-1,.,TRBV19,TGTGCCAGTAGTCCACCTCTAGCGTGGCATGAGCAGTTCTTC,CASSPPLAWHEQFF
once,TRBJ1-3,.,TRBV15,TGTGCCACCAGCAGAGATCTTGGTTGGGAAGCTTCTGGAAACACCATATATTTT,CATSRDLGWEASGNTIYF
.,TRBJ1-3,.,TRBV21-1,TGTGCCAGCAGCAAATCCCGCAGACAGTCAAATTTCTCTGGAAACACCATATATTTT,CASSKSRRQSNFSGNTIYF
.,TRBJ1-5,.,TRBV15,TGTGCCACCAGCAGAGATGGGGGGCCCCAGCATTTT,CATSRDGGPQHF
.,TRBJ1-2,.,TRBV12-3/TRBV12-4,TGTGCCAGCAGTTTACGTTTCAGCTATGGCTACACCTTC,CASSLRFSYGYTF
.,TRBJ1-2,.,TRBV11-3,TGTGCCAGCAGCTTGGCAGCGGCGTATGGCTACACCTTC,CASSLAAAYGYTF
.,TRBJ1-5,TRBD1,TRBV27,TGTGCCAGCAGTTTATGGGGACAGAGCAATCAGCCCCAGCATTTT,CASSLWGQSNQPQHF
few,TRBJ2-2,TRBD2,TRBV7-3,TGTGCCAGCAGCCCGACTAGCGGGGCCACCGGGGAGCTGTTTTTT,CASSPTSGATGELFF
.,TRBJ2-3,TRBD1,TRBV24-1,TGTGCCACCAGTGATTCGAGGGGGCAGGTGGAAGATACGCAGTATTTT,CATSDSRGQVEDTQYF
.,TRBJ1-5,TRBD1,TRBV7-2,TGTGCCAGCAGCTTAGGCATTACAGGGGGTCAGCCCCAGCATTTT,CASSLGITGGQPQHF
.,TRBJ2-1,.,TRBV2,TGTGCCAGCAGTGAAAGGGGTAGTTCCTACAATGAGCAGTTCTTC,CASSERGSSYNEQFF
.,TRBJ2-2,.,TRBV5-4,TGTGCCAGCAGCCCGGACTCTACCGGGGAGCTGTTTTTT,CASSPDSTGELFF
.,TRBJ2-2,TRBD2,TRBV27,TGTGCCAGCATACAAGCGGGGGGGCCCAGCACCGGGGAGCTGTTTTTT,CASIQAGGPSTGELFF
.,TRBJ2-6,.,TRBV6-1,TGTGCCAGCAGTGAAGCATCTGGGGCCAACGTCCTGACTTTC,CASSEASGANVLTF
few,TRBJ2-2,.,TRBV5-1,TGCGCCAGCAGCTTGGCGAGGGTGAACACCGGGGAGCTGTTTTTT,CASSLARVNTGELFF
.,TRBJ1-1,.,TRBV5-1,TGCGCCAGCAGCTTGGCCGGGCAGGGGATGGCTGAAGCTTTCTTT,CASSLAGQGMAEAFF
.,TRBJ2-1,.,TRBV4-1,TGCGCCAGCAGCCCAGTAGGAAGCTCCTACAATGAGCAGTTCTTC,CASSPVGSSYNEQFF
.,TRBJ1-1,.,TRBV9,TGTGCCAGCAGCCCACAAGGGGGTACCACTGAAGCTTTCTTT,CASSPQGGTTEAFF
.,TRBJ2-1,TRBD2,TRBV4-2,TGTGCCAGCAGCCAAGAAGGGACTAGCGGCTACAATGAGCAGTTCTTC,CASSQEGTSGYNEQFF
.,TRBJ2-1,TRBD1,TRBV6-6,TGTGCCAGCAGCGGGACAGGGTTCGGTGAGCAGTTCTTC,CASSGTGFGEQFF
.,TRBJ1-4,TRBD1,TRBV15,TGTGCCACCAGCAGAGGGACAGGGGATCTTCGCAATGAAAAACTGTTTTTT,CATSRGTGDLRNEKLFF
.,TRBJ2-7,.,TRBV29-1,TGCAGCGTTCAGTCCTGGGGGGCGGACGAGCAGTACTTC,CSVQSWGADEQYF